These T cell receptor beta chains were read from a single sample in a study of blood T cell repertoires in COVID-19. Clones were sequenced by immunoSEQ multiplex PCR, and TCRdb holds only the in-frame ones, with some missing. The data contain about 140,000 clones, about 80% of them singletons. Sequencing input: peripheral blood. These receptors came from a human donor in a cohort sampled during active COVID-19. Each CDR3 is given with its conserved first and last residue. The D gene is left open where the match is weak. The size of a clone is reported for some rows only, either as once, few or many, or as a class for expanded clones.

j_gene | abundance | d_gene | v_gene | CDR3nt | CDR3aa
TRBJ1-2 | few | - | TRBV6-5 | TGTGCCAGCAGTCCGGTCTATGGCTACACCTTC | CASSPVYGYTF
TRBJ1-4 | - | - | TRBV3-1/TRBV3-2 | TGTGCCAGCAGCCCCGGACATTATAATGAAAAACTGTTTTTT | CASSPGHYNEKLFF
TRBJ2-1 | - | TRBD2 | TRBV11-3 | TGTGCCAGCAGCTTTAGCGGGGGGAACTCCTACAATGAGCAGTTCTTC | CASSFSGGNSYNEQFF
TRBJ2-3 | once | TRBD1 | TRBV7-3 | TGTGCCAGCAGCTTACCCGGTAGGGGACAGACGCAGTATTTT | CASSLPGRGQTQYF
TRBJ1-1 | - | - | TRBV29-1 | TGCAGCGCCATCCAGGGGTCGAACACTGAAGCTTTCTTT | CSAIQGSNTEAFF
TRBJ2-4 | - | - | TRBV5-1 | TGCGCCAGCAGCTTCGGGGGTAGGGACATTCAGTACTTC | CASSFGGRDIQYF
TRBJ1-4 | once | TRBD1 | TRBV10-2 | TGCGCCAGCAGTGGGGACAGCCTGAATGAAAAACTGTTTTTT | CASSGDSLNEKLFF
TRBJ1-3 | - | TRBD1 | TRBV5-1 | TGCGCCAGCAGCTTCCAGGGACAGGGGCAGGACACCATATATTTT | CASSFQGQGQDTIYF
TRBJ2-1 | - | TRBD1 | TRBV24-1 | TGTGCCACCAGTGACCCGGGACAGGGGATGAGGGAGCAGTTCTTC | CATSDPGQGMREQFF
TRBJ1-3 | - | - | TRBV25-1 | TGTGCCAGCAGTAATCAGGGGTACTCTGGAAACACCATATATTTT | CASSNQGYSGNTIYF
TRBJ1-6 | - | - | TRBV6-5 | TGTGCCAGCAGGGAGGTTAATTCACCCCTCCACTTT | CASREVNSPLHF
TRBJ1-4 | - | - | TRBV7-9 | TGTGCCAGCAGCCCAGGGACTCTAGGCACTAATGAAAAACTGTTTTTT | CASSPGTLGTNEKLFF
TRBJ1-6 | once | TRBD1 | TRBV18 | TGTGCCAGCTCACTCGCCGGGACAGTCTATAATTCACCCCTCCACTTT | CASSLAGTVYNSPLHF
TRBJ1-2 | - | - | TRBV18 | TGTGCCAGCTCACCTTCCAGGGGAGATGGCTACACCTTC | CASSPSRGDGYTF
TRBJ1-5 | once | - | TRBV19 | TGTGCCAGTACCCCAGTTTGGCGACTCAATCAGCCCCAGCATTTT | CASTPVWRLNQPQHF
TRBJ2-5 | - | - | TRBV11-3 | TGTGCCAGCAGCCCGGGTCGTCAAGAGACCCAGTACTTC | CASSPGRQETQYF
TRBJ2-3 | - | - | TRBV5-4 | TGTGCCAGCAGCTTGGAAGGAGTCGCTACAGATACGCAGTATTTT | CASSLEGVATDTQYF
TRBJ2-2 | - | - | TRBV19 | TGTGCCAGTAGCACAGTGGGCGGGGGCCGAGACACCGGGGAGCTGTTTTTT | CASSTVGGGRDTGELFF
TRBJ1-2 | - | - | TRBV5-1 | TGCGCCAGCAGTCCAGGGAGGGGCCTCTATGGCTACACCTTC | CASSPGRGLYGYTF
TRBJ2-3 | - | - | TRBV4-1 | TGCGCCAGCAGCCAAGACCCCAAGGGGTTGAGCACAGATACGCAGTATTTT | CASSQDPKGLSTDTQYF
TRBJ2-2 | once | TRBD1 | TRBV4-2 | TGTGCCAGCAGCCAAACGGACAGGGGGGACACCGGGGAGCTGTTTTTT | CASSQTDRGDTGELFF
TRBJ2-3 | - | TRBD1 | TRBV10-3 | TGTGCCACCAAACCGGGACAGGGGACTGATACGCAGTATTTT | CATKPGQGTDTQYF
TRBJ2-7 | - | TRBD1 | TRBV5-1 | TGCGCCAGCAGCACCTCCGGGACAGGGGGCTTCGAGCAGTACTTC | CASSTSGTGGFEQYF